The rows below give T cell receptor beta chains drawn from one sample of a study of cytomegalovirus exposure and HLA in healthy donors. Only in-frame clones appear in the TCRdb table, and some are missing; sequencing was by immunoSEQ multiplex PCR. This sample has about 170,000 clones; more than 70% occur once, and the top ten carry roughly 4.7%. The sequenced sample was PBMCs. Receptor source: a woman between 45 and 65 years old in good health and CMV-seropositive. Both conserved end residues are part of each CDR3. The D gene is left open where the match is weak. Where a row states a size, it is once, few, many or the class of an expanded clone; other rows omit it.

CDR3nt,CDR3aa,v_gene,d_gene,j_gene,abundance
TGTGCCATCTGGGGGGGGAAACTTAACTATGGCTACACCTTC,CAIWGGKLNYGYTF,TRBV10-3,.,TRBJ1-2,few
TGTGCCAGCAGTTTTCTCCCGGCAGGGGGGACCGGGGAGCTGTTTTTT,CASSFLPAGGTGELFF,TRBV28,.,TRBJ2-2,.
TGTGCCAGCAGCCTATGGTCCGGTGGGAGTTCCGGGGAGCTGTTTTTT,CASSLWSGGSSGELFF,TRBV28,.,TRBJ2-2,.
TGCGCCAGCAGCTTGGTGGGACAGGGTCAGGAGACCCAGTACTTC,CASSLVGQGQETQYF,TRBV5-1,TRBD1,TRBJ2-5,.
TGTGCCAGCAGTTTACCCCGAGGGTCGGGTCGTAGCTCCTACGAGCAGTACTTC,CASSLPRGSGRSSYEQYF,TRBV27,.,TRBJ2-7,.
TGTGCCAGCTCACCACAGACAGACACCTATGGCTACACCTTC,CASSPQTDTYGYTF,TRBV18,.,TRBJ1-2,.
TGCGCCAGCAGCTTGGTGACTAGCGATGACAATGAGCAGTTCTTC,CASSLVTSDDNEQFF,TRBV5-1,TRBD2,TRBJ2-1,.
TGTGCCAGCAGCGTGGGACAGGGGGATTCACCCCTCCACTTT,CASSVGQGDSPLHF,TRBV9,TRBD1,TRBJ1-6,once
TGCGCCAGCAGTGAGATTAGTTTCCCTGAAGCTTTCTTT,CASSEISFPEAFF,TRBV10-2,.,TRBJ1-1,few
TGTGCCAGCAGTTGGAGTCTAGCGGGAGGCCGGGAGACCCAGTACTTC,CASSWSLAGGRETQYF,TRBV6-5,TRBD2,TRBJ2-5,.
TGCGCCAGCAGCTACTCCACGGGACTAGCGGGGAGGGAGCAGTACTTC,CASSYSTGLAGREQYF,TRBV5-1,TRBD2,TRBJ2-7,.
TGTGCCAGCAGTCGGACAGGGAATGGCTACACCTTC,CASSRTGNGYTF,TRBV6-1,TRBD1,TRBJ1-2,.
TGCGCCAGCAGCCAACAACCGGACGGGGGGGCAGGGGAGCAGTTCTTC,CASSQQPDGGAGEQFF,TRBV4-3,TRBD2,TRBJ2-1,.
TGCGCCAGCAGCTTGGGAGGACAGAGGATTGGCTATGGCTACACCTTC,CASSLGGQRIGYGYTF,TRBV5-1,.,TRBJ1-2,.
TGTGCCAGCAGCCCTGCGGGGATTGGCTACACCTTC,CASSPAGIGYTF,TRBV7-2,.,TRBJ1-2,.
TGTGCCAGCAGCTCACACACAGGCACTGAAGCTTTCTTT,CASSSHTGTEAFF,TRBV5-4,.,TRBJ1-1,.
TGTGCCAGCAGCTCGGGGAGGGCTAACTATGGCTACACCTTC,CASSSGRANYGYTF,TRBV7-9,.,TRBJ1-2,.
TGTGCCAGTAGTATTTCCCCCCCGGGGGTCTATGGCTACACCTTC,CASSISPPGVYGYTF,TRBV19,.,TRBJ1-2,.
TGTGCCAGCAGCTTCGCCCGGGGGGTAGGAGATACGCAGTATTTT,CASSFARGVGDTQYF,TRBV7-2,TRBD2,TRBJ2-3,.
TGCGCCAGCAGTCCCCAACAGGGGTTCTCCTACGAGCAGTACTTC,CASSPQQGFSYEQYF,TRBV4-1,TRBD1,TRBJ2-7,.
TGTGCCAGCAGTTACCGCGGGGACTCCTACGAGCAGTACTTC,CASSYRGDSYEQYF,TRBV6-6,.,TRBJ2-7,.
TGCGCCAGCAGCCAAGATGGGCAGGTCGGCGATGAGCAGTTCTTC,CASSQDGQVGDEQFF,TRBV4-3,.,TRBJ2-1,.
TGTGCCGGTAATTTGCTATCTGGAAACACCATATATTTT,CAGNLLSGNTIYF,TRBV30,.,TRBJ1-3,.
TGTGCCAGCAGTTTTTTGGACAGGGCGGATCAGCCCCAGCATTTT,CASSFLDRADQPQHF,TRBV27,TRBD1,TRBJ1-5,few
TGTGCCAGCAGTTCACAGGGGGCGCTATCCTACGAGCAGTACTTC,CASSSQGALSYEQYF,TRBV27,TRBD1,TRBJ2-7,.
TGTGCCACCAGCAGAGATCGCGATGGGGGAGGGAGCAATCAGCCCCAGCATTTT,CATSRDRDGGGSNQPQHF,TRBV15,.,TRBJ1-5,.
TGTGCCAGCAGCTTAAAGACACGGTCTAAGAGCACAGATACGCAGTATTTT,CASSLKTRSKSTDTQYF,TRBV13,.,TRBJ2-3,few
TGTGCCAGTACGCAACTTGTTAGTTCCACAGATACGCAGTATTTT,CASTQLVSSTDTQYF,TRBV6-1,.,TRBJ2-3,.
TGTGCCAGCAGCTTAAGCCCAGGGTCTGGAAACACCATATATTTT,CASSLSPGSGNTIYF,TRBV7-3,.,TRBJ1-3,.
TGTGCCAGCAGCCTCACAGATACGCAGTATTTT,CASSLTDTQYF,TRBV7-3,.,TRBJ2-3,few
TGCGCCAGCAGCCAAGAGGTCTGGGGCCAGTCTAATGAAAAACTGTTTTTT,CASSQEVWGQSNEKLFF,TRBV4-3,.,TRBJ1-4,few
TGTGCCAGCAGCCCCAGGACTAGCGGGGGGGCTGGGGCCAACGTCCTGACTTTC,CASSPRTSGGAGANVLTF,TRBV7-3,TRBD2,TRBJ2-6,.
TGCGCCAGCAGCCAAGATCAGACTAGCGGTTACGAGCAGTACTTC,CASSQDQTSGYEQYF,TRBV4-1,TRBD2,TRBJ2-7,.
TGTGCCAGCAGCCCCCTGGGCAGGGAGCAGTACTTC,CASSPLGREQYF,TRBV4-2,.,TRBJ2-7,.
TGCGCCAGCACCGAGCAACCCGGAGGGGGGGACACCTCCTACGAGCAGTACTTC,CASTEQPGGGDTSYEQYF,TRBV5-1,.,TRBJ2-7,.
TGTGCCAGCAGTGAGGCGTACGGGGATCACAATGAGCAGTTCTTC,CASSEAYGDHNEQFF,TRBV25-1,.,TRBJ2-1,.
TGTGCCAGCAGCTTATTCCAGACAGGGGGGGGCCAGCCCCAGCATTTT,CASSLFQTGGGQPQHF,TRBV7-9,TRBD1,TRBJ1-5,.
TGTGCCAGCAGCCCCCGCGGAGGCCCAGCCAAAAACATTCAGTACTTC,CASSPRGGPAKNIQYF,TRBV9,.,TRBJ2-4,.
TGCGCCAGCAGCCAAGATCATAACAGGTTTTCGTTGGATGGCTACACCTTC,CASSQDHNRFSLDGYTF,TRBV4-3,.,TRBJ1-2,.
TGCAGCGTTGAAGACGGAGGGTACGAGCAGTACTTC,CSVEDGGYEQYF,TRBV29-1,.,TRBJ2-7,.
TGTGCCAGCAGCCAGCTCCTAGCTCGCACCGGGGAGCTGTTTTTT,CASSQLLARTGELFF,TRBV7-2,.,TRBJ2-2,.